This T cell receptor (beta chain) was identified in a study of cytomegalovirus exposure and HLA in healthy donors. Turning to the study itself: The roughly 120 validation repertoires used the same platform as the approximately 670 first-cohort repertoires, a later analysis reported. General observations from the study: Subsequent analysis of the 120 or so validation repertoires found a tendency for first-cohort TCR clusters to co-occur. Three chains linked to CMV were shown in vitro to be specific for CMV antigens. TCR beta chains numbering more than 150 were designated cytomegalovirus-associated.

The CDR3 has 14 residues. Germline CDR1 MNHEY, CDR2 SMNVEV (reference sequence). V was pared by 3 bases and J by 0 bases, with 6 bases between. Generated by immunoSEQ multiplex PCR, the TCRdb table keeps only in-frame clones and is missing some. The table shows 140,000 or so clones, with roughly 89% occurring only once. Turning to this clone: As yet, its antigen is unknown.

This receptor was identified in a woman between 18 and 30 years old in good health and CMV-seropositive. The sample taken for sequencing was PBMCs. The chain employs TRBV27 and TRBJ2-1; D unclear. In DNA form, the CDR3 reads TGTGCCAGCAGTTTGCAGTCCTCCTACAATGAGCAGTTCTTC. This sequence encodes CASSLQSSYNEQFF.